The clone carrying this TCR beta chain was observed many times. What it recognizes is unknown. This entry belongs to a study of CD8+CD57+ T cells in acquired aplastic anemia. The overall study: Across the sorted CD4+ and CD8+ cells, DNA amounts averaged 3.2 ug.

General study points: Roughly 30 CD8+ CDR3 sequences occurred in both the patients and the controls.

The germline V gene has CDR1 LNHDA and CDR2 SQIVND (reference sequence). The trim removed 5 bases at V and 0 bases at J, leaving 4 bases unmatched. The CDR3 is made up of 16 amino acids. The TCR beta profiling, which covered VDJ combination and CDR3 sequence, was carried out using genomic DNA as the template. TCRdb analysed the reads with MiXCR anew, one entry per CDR3 protein. The data show roughly 80,000 distinct CDR3 sequences, 40% to 55% seen once. The chain couples TRBV19 to TRBJ2-2; the match to TRBD1 covers 9 bases. The sequenced material came from sorted CD4+, CD8+, or CD8+CD57+ T cells (not recorded which) from PBMCs. This clonotype was obtained from a human donor in good health, serving as a control. The CDR3, as DNA: TGTGCCAGTAGTCTCTGGACAGGGGCGAACACCGGGGAGCTGTTTTTT. Protein product: CASSLWTGANTGELFF.